The sequence of this T cell receptor beta chain was determined in a study of identical twins. TCRdb used MiXCR to reprocess the 5' RACE reads, holding one entry per CDR3 protein. The table includes 250,000 to 300,000 distinct CDR3 sequences, around 8.3% detected once. This CDR3 is 15 amino acids long. Losses at the gene ends were 4 bases for V and 0 bases for J; bases not matched to a gene: 2. Germline-derived CDR1 and CDR2 are MNHEY and SMNVEV (reference sequence). This clonotype was seen ten or more times. Separately, the same data were catalogued under a study of yellow fever vaccine responses in identical twins.

The sequenced material came from CD8+ T cells sorted from blood. This TCR came from a young woman in good health. This chain connects TRBV27 to TRBJ2-3; TRBD1 matches at 9 bases. DNA of the CDR3: TGTGCCAGCAGTTCAGGACAGGGGAGCACAGATACGCAGTATTTT. Its translation: CASSSGQGSTDTQYF.